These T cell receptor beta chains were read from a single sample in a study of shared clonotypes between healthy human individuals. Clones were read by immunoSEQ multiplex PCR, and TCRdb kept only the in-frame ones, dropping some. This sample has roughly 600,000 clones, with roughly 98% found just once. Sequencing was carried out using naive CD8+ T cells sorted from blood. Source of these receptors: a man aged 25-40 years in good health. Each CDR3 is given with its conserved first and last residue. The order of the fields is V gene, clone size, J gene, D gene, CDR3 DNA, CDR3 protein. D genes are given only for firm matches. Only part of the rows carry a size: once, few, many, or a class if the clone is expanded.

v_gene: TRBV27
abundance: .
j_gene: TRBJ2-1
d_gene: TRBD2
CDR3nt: TGTGCCAGCAGCATAGGGACTAGCTGGGATGAGCAGTTCTTC
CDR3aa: CASSIGTSWDEQFF

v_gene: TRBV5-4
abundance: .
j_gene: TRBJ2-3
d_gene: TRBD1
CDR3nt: TGTGCCAGCAGCTTGGCACAGGGGCCCGTCGATACGCAGTATTTT
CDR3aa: CASSLAQGPVDTQYF

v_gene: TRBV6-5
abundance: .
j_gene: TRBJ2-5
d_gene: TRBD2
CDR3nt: TGTGCCAGCAGCCAGTTAGCGGGAGAGACCCAGTACTTC
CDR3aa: CASSQLAGETQYF

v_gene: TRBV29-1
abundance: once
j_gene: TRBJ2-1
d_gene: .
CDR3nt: TGCAGCGTTGGTAAGGGAGGAGGTCCCGGCAATGAGCAGTTCTTC
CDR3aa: CSVGKGGGPGNEQFF

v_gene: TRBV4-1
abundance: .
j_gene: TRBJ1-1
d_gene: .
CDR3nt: TGCGCCAGCAGCCAAACGGTCGGGGCAAAGAACACTGAAGCTTTCTTT
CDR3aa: CASSQTVGAKNTEAFF

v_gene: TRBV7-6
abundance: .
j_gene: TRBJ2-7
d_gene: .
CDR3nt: TGTGCCAGCAGCCCTCATGAAGGCGAGCAGTACTTC
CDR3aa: CASSPHEGEQYF

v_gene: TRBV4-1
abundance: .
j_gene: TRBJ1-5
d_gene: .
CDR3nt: TGCGCCAGCAGCCAAGATCGGTGGCCGAGCAATCAGCCCCAGCATTTT
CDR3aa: CASSQDRWPSNQPQHF

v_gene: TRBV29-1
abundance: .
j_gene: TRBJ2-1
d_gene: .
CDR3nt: TGCAGCGTGACACGATACAATGAGCAGTTCTTC
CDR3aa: CSVTRYNEQFF

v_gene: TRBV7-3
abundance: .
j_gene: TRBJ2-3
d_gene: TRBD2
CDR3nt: TGTGCCAGCAGCGTTACTAGCGGGATCGCAGATACGCAGTATTTT
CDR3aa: CASSVTSGIADTQYF

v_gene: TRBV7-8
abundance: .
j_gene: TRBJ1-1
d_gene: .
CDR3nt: TGTGCCAGCAGCTTAGATCAGGGAGGAGGCACTGAAGCTTTCTTT
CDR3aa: CASSLDQGGGTEAFF

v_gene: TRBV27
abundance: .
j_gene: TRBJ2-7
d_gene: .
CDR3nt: TGTGCCAGCAGCCTAATCTCACTCCTCTACGAGCAGTACTTC
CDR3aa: CASSLISLLYEQYF

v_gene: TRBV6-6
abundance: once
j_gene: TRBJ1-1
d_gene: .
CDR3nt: TGTGCCAGCACCCACGGGGTTGCGGGTGAAGCTTTCTTT
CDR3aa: CASTHGVAGEAFF

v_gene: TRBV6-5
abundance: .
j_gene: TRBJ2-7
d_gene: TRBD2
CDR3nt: TGTGCCAGCAGCCCACTAGCGGGACGATGTTACGAGCAGTACTTC
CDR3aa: CASSPLAGRCYEQYF

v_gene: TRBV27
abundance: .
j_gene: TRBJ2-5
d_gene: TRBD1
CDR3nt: TGTGCCAGCAGTCCCGGGACAGGGAAAAGGGGAGAGACCCAGTACTTC
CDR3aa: CASSPGTGKRGETQYF

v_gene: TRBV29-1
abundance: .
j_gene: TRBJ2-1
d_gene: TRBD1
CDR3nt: TGCAGCGTTGAGGGTAGACAGGGGGGATCCTACAATGAGCAGTTCTTC
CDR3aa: CSVEGRQGGSYNEQFF

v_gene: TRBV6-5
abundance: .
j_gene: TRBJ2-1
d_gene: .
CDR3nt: TGTGCCAGCAGTTACTCGATGGCTAGCGCGCAGTTCTTC
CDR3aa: CASSYSMASAQFF